This is a list of T cell receptor beta chains from one sample in a study of blood T cell repertoires in COVID-19. Measured with immunoSEQ multiplex PCR; TCRdb has only the in-frame clones, and not every one. The table records around 240,000 clones, roughly 88% of them present only once. Sequencing was done on a sample of PBMCs or T cells enriched from blood (not recorded which). The receptor source for this set is a woman between 50 and 59 years old who had recovered from COVID-19. CDR3s include the opening cysteine and the closing phenylalanine or tryptophan. Each record gives: J gene, V gene, CDR3 protein.

TRBJ2-1 TRBV5-4 CASSLPKGEQFF
TRBJ1-1 TRBV14 CASSQAGGQRWTEAFF
TRBJ1-5 TRBV27 CASSLVGGNQPQHF
TRBJ1-1 TRBV29-1 CSGNDLGTEAFF
TRBJ2-1 TRBV27 CASSPLEAPHNEQFF
TRBJ2-7 TRBV7-9 CASSHGTSYEQYF
TRBJ2-7 TRBV28 CASSFQGGTIYEQYF
TRBJ2-5 TRBV2 CASSGLAGAQETQYF
TRBJ2-1 TRBV5-6 CASSSGTGVIEQFF
TRBJ2-3 TRBV27 CASSPPPSERTDTQYF
TRBJ2-2 TRBV9 CASSVVGQGNGELFF
TRBJ2-3 TRBV5-1 CASSLGQGGVTQYF
TRBJ1-5 TRBV27 CASSPGQPQHF
TRBJ1-3 TRBV11-2 CASSFSRDTIYF
TRBJ2-6 TRBV28 CASRPQGSGANVLTF
TRBJ1-1 TRBV14 CASSQVRWGGGTEAFF
TRBJ2-1 TRBV24-1 CATSETGINEQFF